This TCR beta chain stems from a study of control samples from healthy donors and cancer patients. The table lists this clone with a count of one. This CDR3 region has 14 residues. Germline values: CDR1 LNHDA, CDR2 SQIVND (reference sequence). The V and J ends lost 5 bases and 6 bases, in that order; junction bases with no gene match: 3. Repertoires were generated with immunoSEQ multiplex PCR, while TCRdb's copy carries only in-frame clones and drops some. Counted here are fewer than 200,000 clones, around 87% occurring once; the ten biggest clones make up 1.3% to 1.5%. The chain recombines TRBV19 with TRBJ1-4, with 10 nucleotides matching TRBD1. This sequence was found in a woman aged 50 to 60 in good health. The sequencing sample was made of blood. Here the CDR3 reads CASSGGTGDEKLFF. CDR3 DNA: TGTGCCAGTAGTGGGGGGACAGGGGATGAAAAACTGTTTTTT.